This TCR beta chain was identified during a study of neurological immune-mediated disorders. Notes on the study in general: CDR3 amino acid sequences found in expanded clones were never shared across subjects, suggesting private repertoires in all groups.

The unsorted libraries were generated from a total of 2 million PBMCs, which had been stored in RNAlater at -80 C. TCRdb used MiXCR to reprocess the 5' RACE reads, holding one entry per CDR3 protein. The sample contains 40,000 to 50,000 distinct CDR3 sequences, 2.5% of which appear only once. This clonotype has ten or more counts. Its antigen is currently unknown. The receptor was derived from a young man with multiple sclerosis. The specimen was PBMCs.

Here the CDR3 DNA reads TGCGCCAGCAGCCAAGCTATGAGAACCGGGGAGCTGTTTTTT. Translating it yields CASSQAMRTGELFF. The rearrangement uses TRBV4-3 and TRBJ2-2; D not resolved. V lost 1 base to trimming and J lost 5 bases, with 8 bases between them. The CDR3 has 14 residues. Germline CDR1 and CDR2: LGHNA and YSLEER.